What follows is one TCR beta chain and its context. TCRdb's copy holds only in-frame clones and misses some; the assay was immunoSEQ multiplex PCR. Altogether about 200,000 clones are present, about 90% being singletons, with the ten largest covering about 2%. The CDR3 consists of 15 residues. Trimming pared 5 bases from V and 0 bases from J, leaving 13 bases between. Germline V gives CDR1 SNHLY, CDR2 FYNNEI. This entry belongs to a study of blood T cell repertoires in COVID-19. The wider study: Samples taken during acute and convalescent COVID-19 were collected in the United States, Italy and Spain. Sources were T cells, B-cell-depleted T cells, or PBMCs; the material itself was cDNA or gDNA.

Source material: peripheral blood. This clonotype originated in a man aged 35-49 years with active or convalescent COVID-19. The chain couples TRBV2 to TRBJ1-2; TRBD1 might be the D (6 bases). The CDR3 protein is CASSSRGGANYGYTF. CDR3 nucleotide sequence: TGTGCCAGCAGTTCCAGAGGGGGAGCTAACTATGGCTACACCTTC.